These 27 T cell receptor beta chains share one sample of origin, sequenced in a study of cytomegalovirus exposure and HLA in healthy donors (dated by TCRdb to about 2017). The library was made by the immunoSEQ multiplex PCR assay. The multiplex PCR relied on a mix of 60 forward primers for TCR Vbeta segments and 13 reverse primers for TCR Jbeta segments. TCRdb retrieved this table from immuneACCESS and kept in-frame rearrangements only. Not all clones are present; in checked studies, unresolved V genes account for under half, and no reason is known for the remainder. The sample table holds roughly 77,000 clones, of which about 73% were seen once. The ten top clones hold 4% to 5.5% of the sample. Sequenced input: PBMCs. The receptors derive from a man aged 35 to 55 in good health and CMV-seronegative.

In nucleotides, the CDR3 is TGTGCCAGCACGAGGCAGGGTTCCTACAATGAGCAGTTCTTC. This codes for CASTRQGSYNEQFF. The V gene is TRBV6-1, the J gene TRBJ2-1, with TRBD1 as a possible D gene (5 bases). Trimming cost V 7 bases and J 1 base, with 11 bases left between them. The germline gives CDR1 MNHNS, CDR2 SASEGT. The CDR3 is made up of 14 amino acids.

The rearrangement uses TRBV11-2 and TRBJ2-1; 8 nucleotides match TRBD1. Germline values: CDR1 SGHAT, CDR2 FQNNGV. This CDR3 is 13 amino acids long. Trimming at V came to 5 bases and at J to 6 bases, leaving 3 bases not matched to a gene. CDR3 DNA sequence: TGTGCCAGCAGCCCTACAGGGGGCAATGAGCAGTTCTTC. Translating it yields CASSPTGGNEQFF.

The rearrangement uses TRBV5-6 and TRBJ2-2, with a tentative D call TRBD1 (6 bases). This CDR3 comprises 14 residues. Germline CDR1 and CDR2: SGHDT and YYEEEE. V shed 1 base and J shed 4 bases, with 8 bases lying between them. CDR3 DNA: TGTGCCAGCAGCTTGCAGGGGTTCACCGGGGAGCTGTTTTTT. Residues: CASSLQGFTGELFF.

This chain uses TRBV19 with TRBJ2-5, with 9 bases identical to TRBD2. CDR1 is LNHDA, CDR2 SQIVND, per germline (reference sequence). V was pared by 6 bases and J by 5 bases, with 13 bases of the junction left unmatched. The CDR3 is 16 amino acids. The CDR3 sequence: CASSSLGREGLETQYF. The CDR3 DNA follows: TGTGCCAGTAGCTCCCTTGGGCGGGAGGGCCTGGAGACCCAGTACTTC. Complete variable domain (other parts from reference TRBV19 and TRBJ2-5): DGGITQSPKYLFRKEGQNVTLSCEQNLNHDAMYWYRQDPGQGLRLIYYSQIVNDFQKGDIAEGYSVSREKKESFPLTVTSAQKNPTAFYLCASSSLGREGLETQYFGPGTRLLVL.

This chain uses TRBV7-2 with TRBJ2-1; D is possibly TRBD1 (5 bases). The CDR3 contains 15 residues. The V end was cut by 1 base, the J end by 7 bases, with 14 bases between. Germline CDR1 reads SGHTA; CDR2 reads FQGNSA. The DNA of the CDR3 is TGTGCCAGCAGCTTAGTTTCAGGGCTACAGAATGAGCAGTTCTTC. It encodes CASSLVSGLQNEQFF.

This clone was detected once. This chain joins TRBV2 and TRBJ2-1; weak D call: TRBD1 (6 bases). Trimming removed 6 bases from V and 8 bases from J, with 17 bases in between. From germline, CDR1 is SNHLY and CDR2 FYNNEI. This CDR3 is built from 14 residues. This chain's CDR3 is CASSAEGKGDEQFF. CDR3 sequence (DNA): TGTGCCAGCAGCGCCGAGGGAAAGGGGGATGAGCAGTTCTTC.

The V gene is TRBV27, the J gene TRBJ1-5; D might be TRBD1 (6 bases). CDR1 is MNHEY, CDR2 SMNVEV, per germline (reference sequence). Trimming took 6 bases from V and 0 from J, leaving 15 bases between them. The CDR3 contains 16 residues. The CDR3 DNA reads TGTGCCAGCAGCCCCACAGGGAGGGATAGCAATCAGCCCCAGCATTTT. Translated, it gives CASSPTGRDSNQPQHF.

The chain employs TRBV5-1 and TRBJ2-3; D unresolved. This CDR3 is built from 11 residues. Deletions cut 8 bases from V and 11 bases from J, with 15 bases between. Looked up from germline, CDR1 is SGHRS and CDR2 is YFSETQ. CDR3 region: CASSIHARQYF. The CDR3 nucleotides read TGCGCCAGTAGTATTCACGCTCGGCAGTATTTT.

The chain recombines TRBV7-2 with TRBJ2-7; possible D gene TRBD2, 6 bases. The CDR3 totals 14 residues. Germline CDR1 reads SGHTA; CDR2 reads FQGNSA. The V gene lost 5 bases and the J gene lost 1 base, with 12 bases spanning the gap. In nucleotides, the CDR3 is TGTGCCAGCAGCCCTCGACTAGGATCCTACGAGCAGTACTTC. This translates into CASSPRLGSYEQYF.

The genes are TRBV28 and TRBJ1-1, with TRBD1 as a possible D gene (5 bases). The CDR3 loop spans 12 amino acids. Trimming left V 5 bases short and J 9 bases short, with 13 bases between. Germline lookup yields CDR1 MDHEN and CDR2 SYDVKM. This chain's CDR3 is CASSIRQKKAFF. CDR3 DNA sequence: TGTGCCAGCAGTATTCGACAGAAGAAAGCTTTCTTT.

The chain is built from TRBV4-3 and TRBJ1-1; no definite D call. The V gene lost 3 bases and the J gene lost 9 bases, with 17 bases spanning the gap. There are 14 residues in the CDR3. Germline V gene lookup returns CDR1 LGHNA and CDR2 YSLEER. The chain's CDR3 is CASSHTERSSKAFF. The CDR3 DNA reads as TGCGCCAGCAGCCATACAGAAAGGTCATCGAAAGCTTTCTTT.

The V and J genes are TRBV27 and TRBJ1-5; unclear D gene. This CDR3 contains 15 residues. Germline CDR1 reads MNHEY; CDR2 reads SMNVEV (reference sequence). V was clipped by 5 bases and J by 4 bases, with 15 bases between them. CDR3 sequence: CASSPLGSTNQPQHF. CDR3 sequence (DNA): TGTGCCAGCAGTCCCCTCGGGAGCACAAATCAGCCCCAGCATTTT.

This clone showed up just a few times. The chain combines TRBV11-1 with TRBJ1-3, with D perhaps matching TRBD1 (6 bases). The CDR3 totals 18 residues. The germline CDR1 and CDR2 sequences are SGHAT and FQDESV (reference sequence). The V end lost 7 bases, the J end lost 0 bases, and 22 bases lay between the germline ends. The CDR3 region has the DNA TGTGCCAGCACCAAAAGGCGAACAGGGACGTACTCTGGAAACACCATATATTTT. Translation: CASTKRRTGTYSGNTIYF.

This clone was seen a few times. The rearrangement joins TRBV5-6 to TRBJ2-3; 11 bases line up with TRBD2. CDR1 is SGHDT, CDR2 YYEEEE, per germline. After removal of 2 bases from V and 6 bases from J, the junction contained 5 bases not matched to a gene. CDR3 length equals 15 residues. CDR3 loop: CASSLLTSGMDTQYF. The CDR3 nucleotides read TGTGCCAGCAGCTTATTGACTAGCGGGATGGATACGCAGTATTTT.

This clone is medium-sized (0.01 to 0.1%) in the sample. This chain uses TRBV16 with TRBJ2-3; the D is unclear. The CDR3 is 11 residues long. Germline V gene data show CDR1 as KGHSY and CDR2 as FQNENV. Trimming shortened V by 3 bases and J by 9 bases, and 7 bases separated the two germline ends. CDR3 nucleotides: TGTGCCAGCAGCCAGACTTGGACGCAGTATTTT. The encoded protein is CASSQTWTQYF.

The chain combines TRBV2 with TRBJ2-5, with D maybe TRBD1 (6 bases). V dropped 7 bases and J dropped 2 bases, with 11 bases sitting between them. The CDR3 loop spans 13 amino acids. The V gene's germline CDR1 is SNHLY and CDR2 FYNNEI. In nucleotides, the CDR3 is TGTGCCAGCAACTTTGGACAGCAAGAGACCCAGTACTTC. Its translation is CASNFGQQETQYF.

The CDR3 coding sequence is TGTGCCAGTAGTATAGCGTGGAGCGCCTACGAGCAGTACTTC. It yields the protein CASSIAWSAYEQYF. The chain combines TRBV19 with TRBJ2-7; D is ambiguous. Between the trimmed V and J ends, which lost 1 base and 2 bases, there was a span of 9 bases. The CDR3 sequence is 14 residues long. Looked up from germline, CDR1 is LNHDA and CDR2 is SQIVND (reference sequence).

The genes are TRBV14 and TRBJ2-1, with 8 bases identical to TRBD2. V lost 0 bases and J lost 7; bases outside the gene matches: 14. Germline lookup yields CDR1 SGHDN and CDR2 FVKESK. The CDR3 sequence is 18 residues long. DNA for the CDR3: TGTGCCAGCAGCCAAGACCTGCCCTACAGCGGGAGTTCGAATGAGCAGTTCTTC. It specifies CASSQDLPYSGSSNEQFF.

The chain couples TRBV5-4 to TRBJ1-2, with TRBD1 identical over 7 bases. The CDR3 is made up of 14 amino acids. Trimming took 10 bases from V and 5 from J; bases not matched to a gene: 14. CDR1 SGHNT and CDR2 YYREEE come from the germline V gene (reference sequence). The CDR3 coding sequence is TGTGCCTCCAGCGACCTGGGACAGATTTATGGCTACACCTTC. Its protein is CASSDLGQIYGYTF. Based on the CDR3 plus reference TRBV5-4 and TRBJ1-2, the full variable domain is ETGVTQSPTHLIKTRGQQVTLRCSSQSGHNTVSWYQQALGQGPQFIFQYYREEENGRGNFPPRFSGLQFPNYSSELNVNALELDDSALYLCASSDLGQIYGYTFGSGTRLTVV.

The chain recombines TRBV5-1 with TRBJ2-7; no reliable D call. This CDR3 is built from 13 residues. V lost 0 bases to trimming and J lost 3 bases, with 7 bases between them. Germline V gene lookup returns CDR1 SGHRS and CDR2 YFSETQ. CDR3 sequence reads: CASSLGQFYEQYF. The DNA of the CDR3 is TGCGCCAGCAGCTTGGGGCAGTTCTACGAGCAGTACTTC.

V usage is TRBV29-1 and J usage is TRBJ2-2; tentatively, D is TRBD2 (6 bases). This CDR3 spans 15 amino acids. V lost 4 bases and J lost 4, with 16 bases in between. CDR1 SQVTM and CDR2 ANQGSEA come from the germline V gene. The CDR3: CSVVGGGSGTGELFF. CDR3 nucleotides: TGCAGCGTTGTGGGTGGGGGGTCGGGCACCGGGGAGCTGTTTTTT.

This chain joins TRBV5-6 and TRBJ1-5; D is perhaps TRBD1 (6 bases). Trimming removed 0 bases from V and 2 bases from J, with 12 bases in between. Germline lookup yields CDR1 SGHDT and CDR2 YYEEEE. There are 16 residues in the CDR3. The CDR3 region is CASSLAAGAGNQPQHF. The CDR3 bases are TGTGCCAGCAGCTTGGCGGCGGGGGCCGGCAATCAGCCCCAGCATTTT.

The chain carries TRBV29-1 and TRBJ2-5; 7 nucleotides agree with TRBD1. V was clipped by 7 bases and J by 2 bases; unmatched bases: 10. The CDR3 has 14 amino acids. The germline V gene has CDR1 SQVTM and CDR2 ANQGSEA. The CDR3 DNA follows: TGCAGCGCGCACCGGGACAGCTCACAAGAGACCCAGTACTTC. Encoded protein: CSAHRDSSQETQYF.

The genes are TRBV29-1 and TRBJ2-1, with a possible D match to TRBD2 (6 bases). Between the trimmed V and J ends, which lost 5 bases and 7 bases, there was a span of 18 bases. Per germline, CDR1 SQVTM and CDR2 ANQGSEA. The CDR3 extends over 14 amino acids. CDR3 DNA sequence: TGCAGCGTTTCGAGACTAGTAGGAGGTAATGAGCAGTTCTTC. Translated: CSVSRLVGGNEQFF.

The J gene is TRBJ1-2, the V gene TRBV19, with 7 bases aligning to TRBD1. The germline V gene has CDR1 LNHDA and CDR2 SQIVND (reference sequence). The CDR3 contains 17 residues. The J segment lost 0 bases and the V segment lost 7 bases, leaving 14 bases of the junction unmatched. The chain's CDR3 is CASTLRQGSAPNYGYTF. CDR3 bases: TGTGCCAGTACCCTCCGACAGGGTTCAGCCCCTAACTATGGCTACACCTTC. Using reference TRBV19 and TRBJ1-2 for the parts outside the CDR3, the full variable domain is DGGITQSPKYLFRKEGQNVTLSCEQNLNHDAMYWYRQDPGQGLRLIYYSQIVNDFQKGDIAEGYSVSREKKESFPLTVTSAQKNPTAFYLCASTLRQGSAPNYGYTFGSGTRLTVV.

The J gene is TRBJ2-7, the V gene TRBV6-5, with 10 bases matching TRBD2. The CDR3 is made up of 15 amino acids. Germline V gives CDR1 MNHEY, CDR2 SVGAGI. With 6 bases clipped from V and 7 bases from J, the junction kept 12 bases outside the gene matches. The CDR3 loop reads CASSPPSGRAREQYF. The CDR3 DNA reads TGTGCCAGCAGCCCCCCGAGCGGGAGGGCCAGGGAGCAGTACTTC.

The chain employs TRBV6-6 and TRBJ2-1; the D gene is possibly TRBD1 (6 bases). Per germline, CDR1 MNHNY and CDR2 SVGAGI (reference sequence). CDR3 size: 12 residues. Deletions cut 4 bases from V and 10 bases from J, with 11 bases between. The CDR3, as DNA: TGTGCCAGCAGTTTAGACAGGTGGGAGCAGTTCTTC. It translates to CASSLDRWEQFF.